This is a list of T cell receptor beta chains from one sample in a study of blood T cells in healthy people across ages. TCRdb passed the 5' RACE reads through MiXCR, listing each CDR3 protein once. The sample lists around 800,000 distinct CDR3 sequences, approximately 55% occurring once. The sequenced material came from blood. These receptors all come from a man older than 75 in good health. The CDR3 runs from the conserved cysteine through the conserved F or W. A D gene is named only where the DNA matches it firmly. A row's size may be missing; if present it is once, few, many or a size class.

j_call d_call v_call clone_size cdr3_aa cdr3_nt
TRBJ1-6 NA TRBV12-3/TRBV12-4 many CASRLRVNSPLHF TGTGCCAGCAGGCTCCGGGTCAATTCACCCCTCCACTTT
TRBJ2-1 NA TRBV11-2 few CASTDGPNRDQFF TGTGCCAGCACTGACGGGCCTAATAGGGATCAGTTCTTC
TRBJ2-3 NA TRBV2 few CASRGPSHTDTQYF TGTGCCAGCAGGGGCCCATCACACACAGATACGCAGTATTTT
TRBJ2-7 NA TRBV20-1 few CSATNYEQYF TGCAGTGCCACCAATTACGAGCAGTACTTC
TRBJ2-7 TRBD2 TRBV20-1 NA CSARWLAGGEQYF TGCAGTGCTCGGTGGCTAGCGGGCGGGGAGCAGTACTTC
TRBJ1-2 NA TRBV3-1 NA CASSPGDVTNYGYTF TGTGCCAGCAGCCCTGGGGACGTAACTAACTATGGCTACACTTTC
TRBJ2-2 TRBD1 TRBV3-1 NA CASSQTGGSTGELFF TGTGCCAGCAGCCAAACAGGGGGTTCCACCGGGGAGCTGTTTTTT
TRBJ2-7 TRBD1 TRBV20-1 few CSAPDRAYEQYF TGCAGTGCCCCGGACAGGGCCTACGAGCAGTACTTC
TRBJ1-1 NA TRBV24-1 NA CATSERDIRNTEAFF TGTGCCACCAGTGAGAGAGACATCCGGAACACTGAAGCTTTCTTT
TRBJ2-7 TRBD1 TRBV25-1 NA CATLGTGDCEQYF TGTGCCACCCTCGGGACAGGGGACTGCGAGCAGTACTTC
TRBJ2-7 NA TRBV13 NA CASSNRELSYEQYF TGTGCCAGCAGCAACCGGGAGCTATCCTACGAGCAGTACTTC
TRBJ2-1 TRBD2 TRBV7-2 NA CASRGIRDYVYGEQFF TGTGCCAGCAGGGGTATTCGGGACTACGTTTATGGTGAGCAGTTCTTC
TRBJ2-3 TRBD2 TRBV12-3/TRBV12-4 NA CASSREGEHRYAYF TGTGCCAGCTCCCGGGAGGGTGAGCACAGATACGCGTATTTT
TRBJ2-4 NA TRBV27 NA CASSLSDTRNIQYF TGTGCCAGCAGTTTGTCGGACACCCGGAACATTCAGTACTTC
TRBJ2-3 TRBD2 TRBV4-2 NA CASSRAGLLAGRDTQYF TGTGCCAGCAGCCGAGCCGGACTGTTAGCGGGCCGGGATACGCAGTATTTT
TRBJ2-3 NA TRBV20-1 NA CSASPGPDTQYF TGCAGTGCTAGCCCAGGGCCAGATACGCAGTATTTT
TRBJ2-4 NA TRBV6-5 NA CASTSGQGQQYF TGTGCCAGCACCTCAGGCCAGGGTCAGCAGTACTTC
TRBJ1-1 NA TRBV6-1 NA CASSLPDGAFF TGTGCCAGCAGTTTACCGGACGGAGCTTTCTTT
TRBJ2-3 TRBD2 TRBV7-6 NA CASSGGGSGDTQYF TGTGCCTCTTCGGGGGGAGGGTCGGGAGATACGCAGTATTTT
TRBJ2-7 TRBD1 TRBV9 few CASSPGTGLPYEQYF TGTGCCAGCAGCCCTGGGACAGGGCTACCTTACGAGCAGTACTTC
TRBJ2-5 TRBD2 TRBV27 NA CASSTSGSLETQYF TGTGCCAGCAGTACTAGCGGGAGTCTTGAGACCCAGTACTTC
TRBJ2-3 NA TRBV11-1 NA CASSLAPGHLNNAYF TGTGCCAGCAGCTTAGCTCCTGGACACCTAAACAACGCGTATTTT
TRBJ2-7 TRBD2 TRBV6-1 NA CASTRTSGSFNEQYF TGTGCCAGCACCCGGACTAGCGGGAGTTTCAACGAGCAGTACTTC
TRBJ2-7 NA TRBV9 NA CASSVGQGPSGEQYF TGTGCCAGCAGCGTAGGGCAGGGGCCATCAGGGGAGCAGTACTTC
TRBJ2-7 NA TRBV2 NA CASRPSPKDEQYF TGTGCCAGCAGACCCTCCCCCAAGGATGAGCAGTACTTC
TRBJ1-1 NA TRBV21-1 NA CASSKALFGTAFPTEAFF TGTGCCAGCAGCAAAGCGCTTTTTGGGACAGCCTTCCCCACTGAAGCTTTCTTT
TRBJ1-2 NA TRBV9 NA CSSSVEGVGGYTF TGTTCCAGCAGCGTAGAGGGGGTAGGTGGCTACACCTTC
TRBJ2-1 NA TRBV20-1 NA CSASSHLGVVNEQFF TGCAGCGCTAGCTCACATCTAGGGGTTGTGAATGAGCAGTTCTTC
TRBJ2-1 NA TRBV3-1 NA CASSQDRYETGRPRRYEQFF TGTGCCAGCAGCCAAGATCGATATGAAACAGGACGCCCCAGGCGGTATGAGCAGTTCTTC
TRBJ1-2 TRBD1 TRBV12-3/TRBV12-4 NA CASRGTGHGYTF TGTGCCAGCAGGGGGACAGGTCATGGCTACACCTTC
TRBJ2-3 TRBD1 TRBV9 NA CASSQTWTGITDTQYF TGTGCCAGCAGCCAAACTTGGACAGGGATCACAGATACGCAGTATTTT
TRBJ2-3 TRBD2 TRBV28 NA CASSIAGGPRSDTQYF TGTGCCAGCAGTATAGCGGGAGGGCCCCGTTCAGATACGCAGTATTTT
TRBJ2-3 NA TRBV6-5 few CASSYSPRDVKHRYAYF TGTGCCAGCAGTTACTCTCCCAGGGACGTAAAGCACAGATACGCGTATTTT
TRBJ1-2 NA TRBV29-1 NA CSVEGESFGYTF TGCAGCGTTGAAGGGGAGAGTTTTGGCTACACCTTC
TRBJ2-5 TRBD2 TRBV20-1 NA CSAKSTSGAYNEQYF TGCAGTGCTAAATCGACTAGCGGAGCCTACAATGAGCAGTACTTC
TRBJ1-5 NA TRBV7-2 once CASSFSPTDTQHF TGTGCCAGCAGCTTCAGCCCCACAGATACGCAGCATTTT
TRBJ2-5 TRBD2 TRBV7-2 NA CASTPAGPIKGTQYF TGTGCCAGCACCCCAGCGGGACCCATTAAGGGGACCCAGTACTTC
TRBJ2-7 NA TRBV12-3/TRBV12-4 NA CASTPDKGEQYF TGTGCCAGCACCCCCGACAAGGGTGAGCAGTACTTC
TRBJ2-3 NA TRBV9 NA CASSVLASLSTDTQYF TGTGCCAGCAGCGTTTTAGCGAGCCTGAGCACAGATACGCAGTATTTT
TRBJ2-3 NA TRBV5-1 NA CTSSLESGNHRYAYF TGCACCAGCAGCTTGGAAAGCGGAAATCACAGATACGCGTATTTT
TRBJ1-2 NA TRBV13 NA CASSLGAAGGTDGYTF TGTGCCAGCAGCCTAGGGGCGGCAGGCGGAACGGATGGCTACACCTTC
TRBJ1-2 TRBD1 TRBV10-3 NA CAISERTGYGYTF TGTGCCATCAGTGAAAGGACAGGGTATGGCTACACCTTC
TRBJ2-5 NA TRBV25-1 NA CASSDNREYNEQYF TGTGCCAGCAGTGATAACAGAGAGTACAATGAGCAGTACTTC
TRBJ2-1 NA TRBV10-3 NA CAISLGGYNEQFF TGTGCCATCAGCCTAGGGGGCTACAATGAGCAGTTCTTC
TRBJ2-1 NA TRBV7-2 NA CACSPPYNEQFF TGTGCCTGCAGCCCCCCCTACAATGAGCAGTTCTTC
TRBJ2-7 NA TRBV20-1 NA CSARQGGAYEQYF TGCAGTGCTAGACAGGGCGGCGCCTACGAGCAGTACTTC
TRBJ1-5 NA TRBV29-1 NA CSAEYDPNQPQHF TGCAGCGCCGAGTACGATCCCAATCAGCCCCAGCATTTT
TRBJ2-7 TRBD2 TRBV15 few CATSRGTSGTYEQYF TGTGCCACCAGCAGAGGGACTAGCGGAACCTACGAGCAGTACTTC
TRBJ2-1 NA TRBV12-3/TRBV12-4 NA CASSFTGLSYNEQFF TGTGCCAGCAGTTTCACGGGCCTATCCTACAATGAGCAGTTCTTC
TRBJ2-7 NA TRBV28 NA CASTPTGGLIPYEQYF TGTGCCAGCACCCCAACCGGGGGCTTAATCCCCTACGAGCAGTACTTC
TRBJ2-4 NA TRBV21-1 few CTSSKEAQGTGDWCAKNIQYF TGTACCAGCAGCAAAGAGGCTCAGGGAACAGGAGATTGGTGCGCCAAAAACATTCAGTACTTC
TRBJ2-1 TRBD2 TRBV2 NA CASSEALAGVGEQFF TGTGCCAGCAGTGAGGCCCTAGCGGGAGTCGGTGAGCAGTTCTTC